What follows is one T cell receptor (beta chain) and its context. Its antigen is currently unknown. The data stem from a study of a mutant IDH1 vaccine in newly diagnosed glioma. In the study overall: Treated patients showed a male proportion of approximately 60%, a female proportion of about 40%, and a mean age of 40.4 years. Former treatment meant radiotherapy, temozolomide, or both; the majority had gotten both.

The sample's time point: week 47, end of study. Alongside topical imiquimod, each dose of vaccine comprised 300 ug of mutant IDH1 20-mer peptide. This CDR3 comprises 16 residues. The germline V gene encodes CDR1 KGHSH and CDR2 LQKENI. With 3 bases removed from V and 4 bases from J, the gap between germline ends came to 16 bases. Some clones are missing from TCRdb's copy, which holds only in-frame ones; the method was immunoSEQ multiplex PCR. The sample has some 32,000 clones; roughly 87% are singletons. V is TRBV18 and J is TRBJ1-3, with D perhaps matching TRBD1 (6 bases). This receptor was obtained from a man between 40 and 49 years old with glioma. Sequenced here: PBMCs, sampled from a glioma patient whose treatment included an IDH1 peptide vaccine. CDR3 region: CASSPSGESRGNTIYF. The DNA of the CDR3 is TGTGCCAGCTCACCTTCAGGGGAATCGCGGGGAAACACCATATATTTT.